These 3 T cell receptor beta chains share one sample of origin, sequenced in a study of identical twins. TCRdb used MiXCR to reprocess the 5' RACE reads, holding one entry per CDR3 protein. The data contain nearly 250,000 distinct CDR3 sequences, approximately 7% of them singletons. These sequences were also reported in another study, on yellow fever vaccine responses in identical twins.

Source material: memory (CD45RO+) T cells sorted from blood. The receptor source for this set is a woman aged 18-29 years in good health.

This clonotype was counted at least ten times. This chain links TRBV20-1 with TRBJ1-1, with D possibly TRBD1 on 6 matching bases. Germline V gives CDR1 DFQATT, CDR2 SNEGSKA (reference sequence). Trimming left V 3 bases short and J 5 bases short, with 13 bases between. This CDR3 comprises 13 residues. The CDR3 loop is CSASGQGITEAFF. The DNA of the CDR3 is TGCAGTGCTAGTGGCCAGGGGATAACTGAAGCTTTCTTT.

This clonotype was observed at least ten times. The CDR3 DNA follows: TGTGCCAGCAGTTTCCAGGGTAGCGGGAGTAGGGGAAAGAGCTCCTACAATGAGCAGTTCTTC. Translating it yields CASSFQGSGSRGKSSYNEQFF. This rearrangement joins TRBV27 to TRBJ2-1; 9 bases map to TRBD2. Per the germline V gene, CDR1 is MNHEY and CDR2 is SMNVEV (reference sequence). Germline trimming cut 3 bases from V and 0 bases from J; bases unmatched to any gene: 18. The CDR3 has 21 residues.

Here the CDR3 DNA reads TGTGCCAGCAGCTCCGGATCCAGAGATACGCAGTATTTT. This encodes CASSSGSRDTQYF. This sequence joins TRBV7-9 and TRBJ2-3; D remains unclear. V was clipped by 4 bases and J by 5 bases, with 10 bases between them. Germline V CDR1 and CDR2: SEHNR, FQNEAQ (reference sequence). The length of the CDR3 is 13 residues.